Listed here is a single T cell receptor (beta chain). At one of its ends the junction is not consistent with the germline gene, which may arise from a read error. The data derive from a study of blood T cells in healthy people across ages. It was with a sample-barcoded 5' primer and a J-beta primer mix that a second PCR of roughly 7 to 11 cycles was run. TCRdb reprocessed the 5' RACE reads via MiXCR and lists one record per CDR3 protein. The profile shows around 800,000 distinct CDR3 sequences, roughly 25% of them singletons. The germline CDR1 and CDR2 sequences are LGHDT and YNNKEL (reference sequence). The CDR3 is 14 amino acids. These same data were also listed under a study on T cells of mothers and their children.

The sequenced sample was blood. The clonotype originates from a boy aged 5-17 years in good health. This chain uses TRBV3-1 with TRBJ2-5, with D possibly being TRBD1 (7 bases). CDR3: CPSSQGGLEETQYF. The CDR3 DNA reads as TGTCCCAGCAGCCAGGGGGGATTGGAGGAGACCCAGTACTTC.